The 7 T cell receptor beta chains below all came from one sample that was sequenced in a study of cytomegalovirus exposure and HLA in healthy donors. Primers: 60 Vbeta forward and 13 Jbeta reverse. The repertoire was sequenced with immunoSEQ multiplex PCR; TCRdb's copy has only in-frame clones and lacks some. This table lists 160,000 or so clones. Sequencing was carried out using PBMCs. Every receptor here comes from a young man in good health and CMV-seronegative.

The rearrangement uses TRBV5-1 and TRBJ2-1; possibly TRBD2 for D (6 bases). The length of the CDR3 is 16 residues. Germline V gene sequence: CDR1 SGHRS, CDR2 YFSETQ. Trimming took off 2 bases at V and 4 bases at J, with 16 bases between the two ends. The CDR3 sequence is CASSLAPGDGYNEQFF. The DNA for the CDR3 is TGCGCCAGCAGCTTAGCCCCGGGAGACGGGTACAATGAGCAGTTCTTC.

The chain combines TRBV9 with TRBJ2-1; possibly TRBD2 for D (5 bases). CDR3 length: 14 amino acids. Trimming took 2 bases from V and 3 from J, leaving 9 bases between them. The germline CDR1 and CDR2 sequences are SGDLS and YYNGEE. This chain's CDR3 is CASSVRGLYNEQFF. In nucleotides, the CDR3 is TGTGCCAGCAGCGTCCGAGGACTCTACAATGAGCAGTTCTTC.

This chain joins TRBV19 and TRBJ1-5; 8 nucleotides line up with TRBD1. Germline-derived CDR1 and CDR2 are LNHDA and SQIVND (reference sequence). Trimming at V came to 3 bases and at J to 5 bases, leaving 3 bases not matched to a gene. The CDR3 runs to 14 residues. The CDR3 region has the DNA TGTGCCAGTAGTATGGGACAGGTCTATCAGCCCCAGCATTTT. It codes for CASSMGQVYQPQHF.

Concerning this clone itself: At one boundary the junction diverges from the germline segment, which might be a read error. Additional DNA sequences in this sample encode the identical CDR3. This CDR3 reads CASSPPSLSRDEQFF. CDR3 coding DNA: TGTGCCAGCTCGCCACCGTCGCTGAGCCGGGATGAGCAGTTCTTC. This rearrangement joins TRBV18 to TRBJ2-1; D uncertain. The CDR3 runs 15 residues. Germline-derived CDR1 and CDR2 are KGHSH and LQKENI.

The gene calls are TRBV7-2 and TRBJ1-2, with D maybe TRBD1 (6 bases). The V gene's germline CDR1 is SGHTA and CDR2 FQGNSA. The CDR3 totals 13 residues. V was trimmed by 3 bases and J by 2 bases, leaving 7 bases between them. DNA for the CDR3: TGTGCCAGCAGCTTCGACAGGAACTATGGCTACACCTTC. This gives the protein CASSFDRNYGYTF.

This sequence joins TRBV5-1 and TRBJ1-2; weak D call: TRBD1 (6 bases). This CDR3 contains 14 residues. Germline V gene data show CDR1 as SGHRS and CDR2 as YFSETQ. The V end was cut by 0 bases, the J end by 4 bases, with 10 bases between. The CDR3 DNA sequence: TGCGCCAGCAGCTTGGAACACAGGGTCTATGGCTACACCTTC. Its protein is CASSLEHRVYGYTF.

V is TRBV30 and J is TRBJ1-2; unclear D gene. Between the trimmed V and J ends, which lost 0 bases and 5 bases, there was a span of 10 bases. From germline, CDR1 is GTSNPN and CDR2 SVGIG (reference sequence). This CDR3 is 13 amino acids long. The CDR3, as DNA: TGTGCCTGGAGTGTACAAACAGATTATGGCTACACCTTC. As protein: CAWSVQTDYGYTF.